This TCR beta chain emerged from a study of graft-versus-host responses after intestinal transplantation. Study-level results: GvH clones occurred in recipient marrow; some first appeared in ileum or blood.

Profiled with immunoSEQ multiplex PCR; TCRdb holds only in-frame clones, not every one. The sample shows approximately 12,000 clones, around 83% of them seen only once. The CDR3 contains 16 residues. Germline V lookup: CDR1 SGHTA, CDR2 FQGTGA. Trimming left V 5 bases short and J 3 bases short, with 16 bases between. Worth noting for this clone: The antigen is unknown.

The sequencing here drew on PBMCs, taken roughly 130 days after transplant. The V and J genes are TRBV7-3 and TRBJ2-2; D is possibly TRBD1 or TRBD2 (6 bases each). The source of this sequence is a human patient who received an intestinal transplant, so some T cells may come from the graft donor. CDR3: CASSPRGDTYTGELFF. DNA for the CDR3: TGTGCCAGCAGCCCGAGGGGGGACACCTACACCGGGGAGCTGTTTTTT.